Below, one T cell receptor beta chain is given with its context. Its antigen is unidentified. Other DNA sequences from this sample encode an identical CDR3 as well. This specimen belongs to a study of identifying expanded T cells in peripheral blood. General study findings and limits: Over approximately two and four weeks, about 15 and 18 clones changed, versus approximately 1.1 between replicates. Clone count variance between approximately two-week samples rose with total template count.

The CDR3 spans 11 residues. Germline values: CDR1 MNHEY, CDR2 SVGAGI. V shed 2 bases and J shed 6 bases, with 5 bases lying between them. During the collection period, no donor immune events like infections were recorded. Data came from immunoSEQ multiplex PCR; TCRdb stores just in-frame clones and leaves some out. The repertoire holds 95,000 to 100,000 clones, with roughly 89% as singletons. Sequenced material: blood. The V gene is TRBV6-5, the J gene TRBJ2-7; TRBD2 might be the D (5 bases). This sequence was found in a person aged 18 to 75 in good health. CDR3: CASSYRGEQYF. The DNA for the CDR3 is TGTGCCAGCAGTTACCGGGGCGAGCAGTACTTC.